This T cell receptor (beta chain) was recovered during a study of T cell changes during pregnancy in multiple sclerosis. Clones were read by immunoSEQ multiplex PCR, and TCRdb kept only the in-frame ones, dropping some. The data contain roughly 22,000 clones, about nine tenths of them singletons. Germline assignment: CDR1 MGHDK and CDR2 SYGVNS. Germline trimming cut 4 bases from V and 2 bases from J; bases unmatched to any gene: 4. The CDR3 is 14 amino acids. The rearrangement joins TRBV25-1 to TRBJ1-1, with 7 bases identical to TRBD1. The clonotype was recovered from a female donor in good health, enrolled as a control in a pregnancy study. Specimen: CD4+ T cells from peripheral blood mononuclear cells, collected after pregnancy. CDR3 in DNA: TGTGCCAGCAGTGTGACAGGGTATAACACTGAAGCTTTCTTT. Its translation: CASSVTGYNTEAFF.